These 30 T cell receptor beta chains share one sample of origin, sequenced in a study of blood T cell repertoires in COVID-19 (dated by TCRdb to the early 2020s). Library preparation was by the immunoSEQ multiplex PCR assay. TCRdb holds this immuneACCESS table with in-frame rearrangements only. Some clones are missing; in checked studies, unresolved V genes explain under half, and the rest has no known cause. Within this sample are about 150,000 clones, with around 90% of them counted one time only. The ten largest clones add up to approximately 3.7% of the sample. What was sequenced was PBMCs or T cells enriched from blood (not recorded which). These receptor sequences come from a woman in her 40s who had been exposed to COVID-19.

The chain couples TRBV5-6 to TRBJ2-5, with 8 bases identical to TRBD2. This CDR3 region has 14 residues. The V gene's germline CDR1 is SGHDT and CDR2 YYEEEE. Losses at the gene ends were 7 bases for V and 4 bases for J; bases not matched to a gene: 9. CDR3 bases: TGTGCCAGCCGAGCGGGAGTCAGGTCAGAGACCCAGTACTTC. It codes for CASRAGVRSETQYF.

This clone was counted a few times. The V and J genes are TRBV7-9 and TRBJ2-2, with D maybe TRBD1 (5 bases). Germline CDR1 and CDR2: SEHNR and FQNEAQ (reference sequence). The germline V and J ends were trimmed by 1 base and 5 bases, with 8 bases remaining between them. The CDR3 runs 14 residues. CDR3 residues: CASSLDRLTGELFF. The CDR3 bases are TGTGCCAGCAGCTTAGACAGGCTTACCGGGGAGCTGTTTTTT. The full variable domain, with the rest looked up from reference TRBV7-9 and TRBJ2-2, is DTGVSQNPRHKITKRGQNVTFRCDPISEHNRLYWYRQTLGQGPEFLTYFQNEAQLEKSRLLSDRFSAERPKGSFSTLEIQRTEQGDSAMYLCASSLDRLTGELFFGEGSRLTVL.

This clone was found a few times. The chain recombines TRBV7-2 with TRBJ2-3; the match to TRBD2 covers 7 bases. V trimming: 1 base; J trimming: 1 base; junction bases outside the gene matches: 14. From germline, CDR1 is SGHTA and CDR2 FQGNSA. This CDR3 region has 19 residues. The CDR3 nucleotides read TGTGCCAGCAGCTTAGGGGGTGGGAGCGGGACGTGGGGCACAGATACGCAGTATTTT. Protein: CASSLGGGSGTWGTDTQYF.

V gene TRBV11-2 combines with J gene TRBJ2-5, with D unresolved. Germline V gene data show CDR1 as SGHAT and CDR2 as FQNNGV. CDR3 length: 13 residues. V was trimmed by 4 bases and J by 3 bases, leaving 9 bases between them. CDR3 region: CASSSWRKETQYF. The DNA for the CDR3 is TGTGCCAGCAGCTCCTGGCGGAAAGAGACCCAGTACTTC.

The genes are TRBV3-1 (or the pseudogene TRBV3-2) and TRBJ2-1, with D uncertain. The CDR3 is 14 amino acids. V gave up 0 bases and J gave up 6 bases, with 9 bases separating them. CDR1 is LGHDT, CDR2 YNNKEL, per germline (reference sequence). The CDR3 loop is CASSQDTVSNEQFF. The CDR3 DNA reads as TGTGCCAGCAGCCAAGATACGGTGAGCAATGAGCAGTTCTTC.

The V gene is TRBV9, the J gene TRBJ1-1, with a weak D call TRBD1 (5 bases). This CDR3 comprises 15 residues. V was trimmed by 1 base and J by 3 bases, leaving 13 bases between them. Per the germline V gene, CDR1 is SGDLS and CDR2 is YYNGEE. The CDR3 loop reads CASSVSQGTDTEAFF. Written as DNA, the CDR3 is TGTGCCAGCAGCGTAAGTCAGGGTACGGACACTGAAGCTTTCTTT.

This clone was observed a few times. The genes are TRBV4-2 and TRBJ1-3, with TRBD1 as a possible D gene (5 bases). The CDR3 is made up of 17 amino acids. V was trimmed by 0 bases and J by 0 bases, leaving 12 bases between them. Germline CDR1 reads LGHNA; CDR2 reads YNFKEQ. DNA of the CDR3: TGTGCCAGCAGCCAAGATTACGGGGGTCCCTCTGGAAACACCATATATTTT. It is translated as CASSQDYGGPSGNTIYF.

The chain joins TRBV6-5 to TRBJ1-1; TRBD1 agrees at 10 bases. Germline values: CDR1 MNHEY, CDR2 SVGAGI. The CDR3 runs to 14 residues. The ends lost 11 bases at V and 4 bases at J; junction bases unmatched: 10. The CDR3 spells CAFRTGGSITEAFF. CDR3 coding DNA: TGTGCCTTCAGGACAGGGGGAAGTATCACTGAAGCTTTCTTT.

The V and J genes are TRBV24-1 and TRBJ1-4; D is possibly TRBD1 (6 bases). The CDR3 is made up of 15 amino acids. V lost 10 bases, J lost 4 bases, and 18 bases lay in between. The germline V gene encodes CDR1 KGHDR and CDR2 SFDVKD. CDR3 in DNA: TGTGCCACGACAGGCCAAGGAGAACTTAATGAAAAACTGTTTTTT. This gives the protein CATTGQGELNEKLFF.

The chain couples TRBV3-1 (or the pseudogene TRBV3-2) to TRBJ2-2, with 7 bases matching TRBD2. V trimming: 1 base; J trimming: 1 base; junction bases outside the gene matches: 9. CDR3 length: 18 amino acids. Germline V CDR1 and CDR2: LGHDT, YNNKEL (reference sequence). CDR3 sequence: CASSQALIAGGNTGELFF. The CDR3 region has the DNA TGTGCCAGCAGCCAAGCATTAATAGCGGGCGGGAACACCGGGGAGCTGTTTTTT.

The genes are TRBV5-6 and TRBJ2-3; 11 nucleotides agree with TRBD2. CDR1 and CDR2 from the germline V gene are SGHDT and YYEEEE. Trimming at V came to 4 bases and at J to 4 bases, leaving 8 bases not matched to a gene. This CDR3 region has 16 residues. In DNA form, the CDR3 reads TGTGCCAGCAGCGACGAACTAGCGGGAGTACCAGATACGCAGTATTTT. Protein sequence: CASSDELAGVPDTQYF.

This clone occurred once. The gene calls are TRBV5-6 and TRBJ1-2; 11 bases map to TRBD1. The CDR3 totals 15 residues. The germline V gene has CDR1 SGHDT and CDR2 YYEEEE. V shed 4 bases and J 3 bases; nucleotides not matched to a gene: 5. In nucleotides, the CDR3 is TGTGCCAGCAGCCTCCGGACAGGGGGCGACTATGGCTACACCTTC. It is translated as CASSLRTGGDYGYTF.

The chain recombines TRBV6-2 or TRBV6-3 with TRBJ1-2; the D is unclear. Trimming took off 2 bases at V and 3 bases at J, with 13 bases between the two ends. CDR3 length: 15 residues. The germline CDR1 and CDR2 sequences are MNHEY and SVGEGT. CDR3 coding DNA: TGTGCCAGCAGTTACATACATTTTTCTTACTATGGCTACACCTTC. Translation gives CASSYIHFSYYGYTF.

CDR3: CASSWTSGGSYEQYF. For the CDR3, the DNA is TGTGCCAGCAGCTGGACTAGCGGGGGTAGTTACGAGCAGTACTTC. J is TRBJ2-7 and V is TRBV5-6, with 13 positions matching TRBD2. The CDR3 extends over 15 amino acids. V gave up 3 bases and J gave up 4 bases; unmatched junction bases: 4. CDR1 SGHDT and CDR2 YYEEEE come from the germline V gene.

V is TRBV19 and J is TRBJ1-1, with 9 bases matching TRBD1. The CDR3 extends over 15 amino acids. Germline CDR1 LNHDA, CDR2 SQIVND (reference sequence). Germline trimming cut 5 bases from V and 4 bases from J; bases unmatched to any gene: 8. CDR3 loop: CASSFTGGTSTEAFF. CDR3 in DNA: TGTGCCAGTAGTTTCACAGGGGGCACGAGCACTGAAGCTTTCTTT.

V usage is TRBV7-3 and J usage is TRBJ2-1; D is possibly TRBD1 (5 bases). There are 13 residues in the CDR3. CDR1 and CDR2 from the germline V gene are SGHTA and FQGTGA. The germline V and J ends were trimmed by 5 bases and 8 bases, with 13 bases remaining between them. This CDR3 reads CASSQQVLHEQFF. DNA of the CDR3: TGTGCCAGCAGCCAACAGGTGCTCCATGAGCAGTTCTTC.

In regard to this clone: Its ends do not fully match the called genes, so a read error is possible. The chain joins TRBV7-8 to TRBJ1-2, with TRBD1 matching over 9 bases. The CDR3 sequence is 14 residues long. CDR1 and CDR2 from the germline V gene are SGHVS and FQNEAQ. The CDR3 spells CASRLGTGHYGYTF. In DNA, the CDR3 is TGTGCCAGCCGCTTGGGGACAGGGCACTATGGCTACACCTTC.

The rearrangement uses TRBV6-5 and TRBJ1-1; 8 bases are shared with TRBD1. The V segment lost 5 bases and the J segment 5 bases; nucleotides outside the gene matches: 10. The CDR3 has 15 amino acids. CDR1 and CDR2 from the germline V gene are MNHEY and SVGAGI. This CDR3 reads CASSTFGTGGTEAFF. The CDR3 coding sequence is TGTGCCAGCAGTACGTTTGGGACAGGAGGAACTGAAGCTTTCTTT.

Only a few counts were recorded for this clone. This rearrangement joins TRBV5-4 to TRBJ1-2; 9 bases map to TRBD1. Germline V gene lookup returns CDR1 SGHNT and CDR2 YYREEE (reference sequence). The CDR3 sequence is 14 residues long. Losses at the gene ends were 6 bases for V and 2 bases for J; bases not matched to a gene: 5. CDR3 sequence (DNA): TGTGCCAGCAACGGACAGGGGACGAACTATGGCTACACCTTC. It translates to CASNGQGTNYGYTF.

This chain uses TRBV4-1 with TRBJ2-5; D gene uncertain. The ends were cut back, 4 bases at V and 0 bases at J, with 21 bases in the middle. Per germline, CDR1 MGHRA and CDR2 YSYEKL. CDR3 length: 18 residues. The CDR3 protein is CASSRHLMQPRYQETQYF. CDR3 coding DNA: TGCGCCAGCAGCCGCCATTTAATGCAGCCCAGGTACCAAGAGACCCAGTACTTC.

The rearrangement joins TRBV19 to TRBJ1-2; TRBD1 aligns across 10 bases. CDR1 and CDR2 from the germline V gene are LNHDA and SQIVND (reference sequence). Trimming cost V 7 bases and J 7 bases; bases outside gene matches: 3. This CDR3 spans 12 amino acids. CDR3 region: CASTGTGVGYTF. The CDR3 nucleotides read TGTGCCAGTACCGGGACAGGGGTTGGCTACACCTTC.

The V gene is TRBV14, the J gene TRBJ2-7; 8 nucleotides match TRBD1. CDR3 length equals 15 residues. Losses at the gene ends were 1 base for V and 6 bases for J; bases not matched to a gene: 8. The germline gives CDR1 SGHDN, CDR2 FVKESK. CDR3 nucleotide sequence: TGTGCCAGCAGCCAAGTAGCAGGGGGCCACTTCGAGCAGTACTTC. Encoded protein: CASSQVAGGHFEQYF.

The V gene is TRBV20-1, the J gene TRBJ2-1, with 16 bases identical to TRBD2. This CDR3 comprises 15 residues. The V gene's germline CDR1 is DFQATT and CDR2 SNEGSKA (reference sequence). V lost 3 bases and J lost 6; bases outside the gene matches: 2. DNA of the CDR3: TGCAGTGCTAGTGGGACTAGCGGGAGGGCCAATGAGCAGTTCTTC. Its translation is CSASGTSGRANEQFF.

The J gene is TRBJ1-1, the V gene TRBV9, with TRBD1 matching 8 bases. Germline assignment: CDR1 SGDLS and CDR2 YYNGEE. V was clipped by 1 base and J by 5 bases; unmatched bases: 7. The CDR3 consists of 15 residues. CDR3 residues: CASSVQGALGTEAFF. CDR3 in DNA: TGTGCCAGCAGCGTACAGGGGGCGCTTGGGACTGAAGCTTTCTTT.

The chain has TRBV7-6 and TRBJ2-2, with D unclear. The length of the CDR3 is 12 residues. Germline CDR1 SGHVS, CDR2 FNYEAQ. Trimming stripped 1 base from V and 8 bases from J, with 5 bases between. The CDR3 nucleotides read TGTGCCAGCAGCTTAGTCGGGGGGGAGCTGTTTTTT. The encoded protein is CASSLVGGELFF.

The chain couples TRBV19 to TRBJ2-2, with a weak D call TRBD1 (5 bases). Germline CDR1 and CDR2: LNHDA and SQIVND (reference sequence). V dropped 6 bases and J dropped 3 bases, with 20 bases sitting between them. The CDR3 extends over 17 amino acids. The CDR3 sequence is CASSLRHRTVDTGELFF. In nucleotides, the CDR3 is TGTGCCAGTAGCCTGCGCCACAGGACCGTTGACACCGGGGAGCTGTTTTTT.

This clone was counted once. The chain joins TRBV7-2 to TRBJ2-1, with a weak D call TRBD2 (6 bases). The CDR3 extends over 15 amino acids. V lost 7 bases to trimming and J lost 3 bases, with 16 bases between them. Germline values: CDR1 SGHTA, CDR2 FQGNSA. CDR3 amino acids: CASIPYTGLYNEQFF. For the CDR3, the DNA is TGTGCCAGCATCCCTTACACGGGACTCTACAATGAGCAGTTCTTC.

The rearrangement joins TRBV10-3 to TRBJ1-3, with TRBD1 matching 8 bases. J gave up 4 bases and V 4 bases, and 3 bases lay outside the gene matches. The CDR3 contains 14 residues. CDR1 and CDR2 (germline): ENHRY, SYGVKD. CDR3 DNA sequence: TGTGCCATCAGTGGCGGGACAGGAGGAAACACCATATATTTT. Protein product: CAISGGTGGNTIYF.

This clone was found a few times. The chain couples TRBV27 to TRBJ2-7; D perhaps matches TRBD2 (5 bases). The CDR3 sequence is 14 residues long. The germline CDR1 and CDR2 sequences are MNHEY and SMNVEV (reference sequence). The germline V and J ends were trimmed by 3 bases and 4 bases, with 13 bases remaining between them. The CDR3 sequence: CASSLGLAGYEQYF. The CDR3 region has the DNA TGTGCCAGCAGTTTGGGTCTAGCTGGATACGAGCAGTACTTC.

This clone appeared once. The genes are TRBV28 and TRBJ2-7; D is ambiguous. Germline V gene lookup returns CDR1 MDHEN and CDR2 SYDVKM. V lost 1 base and J lost 5, with 9 bases in between. The CDR3 has 13 amino acids. In nucleotides, the CDR3 is TGTGCCAGCAGTTTATATACTCCTAACGAGCAGTACTTC. Residues: CASSLYTPNEQYF.